This T cell receptor (beta chain) was identified in a study of neurological immune-mediated disorders. Study-level results: Levels of TCR clonal expansion peaked in HTLV-1-associated myelopathy and reached their lowest in multiple sclerosis, under those of healthy controls.

This clonotype was seen ten or more times. Its target is unknown. The method for making cDNA was 5'RACE, and it used 10-nucleotide random UMIs. TCRdb reprocessed the 5' RACE reads via MiXCR and lists one record per CDR3 protein. The repertoire holds approximately 50,000 distinct CDR3 sequences, around 4% seen once, with roughly 1.5% in the top ten. The length of the CDR3 is 14 residues. The V gene's germline CDR1 is MGHRA and CDR2 YSYEKL. V shed 0 bases, J shed 6 bases, and the junction held 2 bases outside the gene matches. The unsorted libraries were prepared from 2 million PBMCs (stored at -80 C). The rearrangement joins TRBV4-1 to TRBJ2-3, with 8 bases matching TRBD1. This sequence originates from a man younger than 40 with multiple sclerosis. Sequencing used PBMCs. CDR3 coding DNA: TGCGCCAGCAGCCAAGAGGGACAGGAGGATACGCAGTATTTT. This sequence encodes CASSQEGQEDTQYF.